These T cell receptor beta chains were read from a single sample in a study of blood T cell repertoires in COVID-19. Data came from immunoSEQ multiplex PCR; TCRdb stores just in-frame clones and leaves some out. The sample contains under 200,000 clones, approximately 90% of which appear only once. Sample: peripheral blood. These receptors all come from a man in his late teens or twenties with acute or convalescent COVID-19. Both conserved end residues are part of each CDR3.

j_call,cdr3_length,v_call,cdr3_aa
TRBJ2-3,18,TRBV4-2,CASSQDSTILDATDTQYF
TRBJ1-2,15,TRBV27,CASSYVTGGNYGYTF
TRBJ1-4,15,TRBV18,CASSPIRGLNEKLFF
TRBJ1-4,14,TRBV6-5,CASSLQGINEKLFF
TRBJ1-1,15,TRBV4-1,CASSDTQEMNTEAFF
TRBJ2-1,12,TRBV13,CASSHRQGEQFF
TRBJ2-3,16,TRBV6-1,CASSAPGRAVSDTQYF
TRBJ1-2,16,TRBV14,CASSQTGPASGYGYTF
TRBJ1-1,15,TRBV18,CASSGQVSTNTEAFF
TRBJ2-5,18,TRBV14,CASAMVHGFVHLQETQYF
TRBJ2-7,14,TRBV9,CASSPRTGGYEQYF
TRBJ1-2,13,TRBV3-1/TRBV3-2,CASSPLFSYGYTF
TRBJ2-3,13,TRBV7-2,CASSLVRANTQYF
TRBJ1-5,15,TRBV2,CASSEVVTGTQPQHF
TRBJ1-2,14,TRBV5-1,CASSLGGTGDGYTF
TRBJ1-2,12,TRBV6-6,CASSYALSGYTF
TRBJ2-2,11,TRBV3-1/TRBV3-2,CASCGTGELFF
TRBJ2-2,13,TRBV5-4,CASSLLETGELFF
TRBJ1-5,20,TRBV24-1,CATSDTPAWGHINSNQPQHF
TRBJ1-1,13,TRBV6-4,CASRAGGNTEAFF
TRBJ2-2,17,TRBV5-1,CASSLRAGGPGTGELFF
TRBJ2-3,14,TRBV2,CASTGVLGTDTQYF
TRBJ1-2,15,TRBV30,CAWSPTGLPGGGYTF
TRBJ1-1,14,TRBV24-1,CATSDAGDPTEAFF
TRBJ2-5,16,TRBV5-1,CASSLFQREHQETQYF
TRBJ2-7,14,TRBV5-1,CASSLVQDPNEQYF
TRBJ1-1,18,TRBV7-6,CASSFLHGTGVPKTEAFF
TRBJ2-1,14,TRBV18,CASSFGQGQVEQFF
TRBJ2-7,19,TRBV4-1,CASSPGAGGPSVVTDEQYF
TRBJ2-3,15,TRBV24-1,CATSETTGRTDTQYF
TRBJ2-1,16,TRBV19,CASSIVTGAMHNEQFF
TRBJ2-5,16,TRBV9,CASSVAVAGGGETQYF
TRBJ1-1,14,TRBV5-1,CASSLSSSNTEAFF
TRBJ1-5,13,TRBV7-9,CASSSQGNQPQHF
TRBJ1-2,17,TRBV18,CASSAGTGQLLFYGYTF
TRBJ2-2,16,TRBV29-1,CSVSTGQGVNTGELFF
TRBJ2-7,15,TRBV18,CASSPKDRASYEQYF
TRBJ2-1,16,TRBV9,CASSVVGTSGKGEQFF
TRBJ1-5,14,TRBV6-6,CASSTRRGNQPQHF
TRBJ1-1,16,TRBV5-1,CASSSLQAGGYTEAFF
TRBJ2-5,15,TRBV30,CAWSFETAPGETQYF
TRBJ2-2,16,TRBV11-2,CASSLRVSAGTGELFF
TRBJ2-4,15,TRBV7-2,CASSLAAQGADIQYF
TRBJ1-3,16,TRBV19,CASSIRGPSSGNTIYF
TRBJ1-1,14,TRBV5-1,CASSWTEGARRPFF
TRBJ1-2,15,TRBV19,CASSYSPGPQKIQTF
TRBJ2-4,16,TRBV6-2/TRBV6-3,CASSYPSGVAKNIQYF
TRBJ1-1,16,TRBV19,CASTSRDSPRRTEAFF
TRBJ2-1,15,TRBV6-5,CASSLTSAGHNEQFF
TRBJ2-1,12,TRBV10-1,CASSGLYNEQFF
TRBJ1-2,14,TRBV29-1,CSVEGGSHVYGYTF
TRBJ1-4,15,TRBV6-5,CASSYPGTGNEKLFF
TRBJ2-7,15,TRBV2,CASSEATGRSYEQYF
TRBJ1-5,13,TRBV10-3,CAISREDNQPQHF